These 28 T cell receptor beta chains originate from one sample sequenced in a study of vaccination and CD4 T cells after COVID-19. TCRdb reprocessed the PCR reads via MiXCR and lists one record per CDR3 protein. The sample consists of about 18,000 distinct CDR3 sequences, approximately 65% of them appearing once. The sequences come from CD4+ T cells from blood, collected before SARS-CoV-2 vaccination. Receptor source: a human donor who had recovered from COVID-19.

The chain has TRBV7-9 and TRBJ1-1; D call uncertain. Germline-derived CDR1 and CDR2 are SEHNR and FQNEAQ (reference sequence). V was shortened by 1 base and J by 5 bases, with 11 bases between the two germline ends. The CDR3 loop spans 14 amino acids. The chain's CDR3 is CASSLEWDTTEAFF. In DNA form, the CDR3 reads TGTGCCAGCAGCTTAGAGTGGGATACGACTGAAGCTTTCTTT.

V and J are TRBV20-1 and TRBJ1-2; D is undetermined. The CDR3 length is 14 residues. V dropped 5 bases and J dropped 4 bases, with 17 bases sitting between them. Germline V gene data show CDR1 as DFQATT and CDR2 as SNEGSKA (reference sequence). CDR3 in amino acids: CSAAGERSSYGYTF. DNA for the CDR3: TGCAGTGCTGCCGGAGAAAGGAGCAGCTATGGCTACACCTTC.

This clonotype was counted only a few times. The rearrangement links TRBV6-1 to TRBJ1-6; unclear D gene. V was trimmed by 9 bases and J by 0 bases, leaving 6 bases between them. CDR1 is MNHNS, CDR2 SASEGT, per germline. The CDR3 spans 13 residues. The CDR3 sequence: CASAASYNSPLHF. Written as DNA, the CDR3 is TGTGCCAGTGCAGCCTCCTATAATTCACCCCTCCACTTT.

The J gene is TRBJ2-3, the V gene TRBV20-1; maybe TRBD2 (5 bases). The CDR3 has 15 residues. Deletions cut 3 bases from V and 3 bases from J, with 16 bases between. Per the germline V gene, CDR1 is DFQATT and CDR2 is SNEGSKA (reference sequence). The DNA for the CDR3 is TGCAGTGCTAGGGACCTGGGAGTGGGAACAGATACGCAGTATTTT. It codes for CSARDLGVGTDTQYF.

V usage is TRBV6-1 and J usage is TRBJ2-5; D remains ambiguous. V shed 5 bases and J shed 5 bases, with 12 bases lying between them. Germline CDR1 MNHNS, CDR2 SASEGT. The CDR3 runs 13 residues. The DNA of the CDR3 is TGTGCCAGCAGTCGGGCTGCTCGGGAGACCCAGTACTTC. It specifies CASSRAARETQYF.

The CDR3 loop reads CSAPTSGSADTQYF. The CDR3 DNA is TGCAGTGCCCCAACTAGCGGGAGCGCAGATACGCAGTATTTT. The chain is built from TRBV20-1 and TRBJ2-3; TRBD2 matches at 11 bases. V was pared by 6 bases and J by 4 bases, with 6 bases of the junction left unmatched. This CDR3 region has 14 residues. Germline V gene sequence: CDR1 DFQATT, CDR2 SNEGSKA (reference sequence).

The chain carries TRBV15 and TRBJ2-7; TRBD1 matches 9 bases. The CDR3 consists of 15 residues. V dropped 1 base and J dropped 3; count of bases not matched to a gene: 4. Germline assignment: CDR1 LNHNV and CDR2 YYDKDF (reference sequence). CDR3 DNA sequence: TGTGCCACCAGCAGAGGACAGGGGGGGGTCTACGAGCAGTACTTC. This gives the protein CATSRGQGGVYEQYF.

The V call is TRBV6-2 or TRBV6-3, the J call TRBJ1-2; 8 positions match TRBD1. The J segment lost 8 bases and the V segment lost 5 bases, leaving 7 bases of the junction unmatched. Germline V gene data show CDR1 as MNHEY and CDR2 as SVGEGT. This CDR3 contains 13 residues. The CDR3 DNA sequence: TGTGCCAGCAGTCTCGGACAGGGCTGGGGCTACACCTTC. Translation: CASSLGQGWGYTF.

The rearrangement joins TRBV9 to TRBJ1-5; a weak D match, TRBD1 (5 bases). Between the trimmed V and J ends, which lost 4 bases and 2 bases, there was a span of 16 bases. Germline V gene sequence: CDR1 SGDLS, CDR2 YYNGEE. The CDR3 has 16 amino acids. The CDR3 region is CASSHTSGLGNQPQHF. DNA for the CDR3: TGTGCCAGCAGCCACACCTCAGGGTTGGGCAATCAGCCCCAGCATTTT.

The chain has TRBV20-1 and TRBJ1-4; 12 positions agree with TRBD1. Germline V gives CDR1 DFQATT, CDR2 SNEGSKA (reference sequence). CDR3 size: 14 residues. With V trimmed by 0 bases and J by 8 bases, 1 base remained unmatched. CDR3 nucleotides: TGCAGTGCTAGAGATGGGACAGGGGGCGAAAAACTGTTTTTT. Amino acid sequence: CSARDGTGGEKLFF.

This chain connects TRBV20-1 to TRBJ1-5; 7 nucleotides match TRBD1. Trimming cost V 1 base and J 6 bases; bases outside gene matches: 9. Germline assignment: CDR1 DFQATT and CDR2 SNEGSKA (reference sequence). The CDR3 is made up of 15 amino acids. The CDR3 sequence is CSARGIGGAGQPQHF. The DNA of the CDR3 is TGCAGTGCTAGAGGTATAGGGGGCGCGGGTCAGCCCCAGCATTTT.

This sequence joins TRBV4-3 and TRBJ2-2; D is uncertain. The CDR3 consists of 15 residues. Per germline, CDR1 LGHNA and CDR2 YSLEER. Trimming left V 0 bases short and J 5 bases short, with 10 bases between. CDR3 nucleotides: TGCGCCAGCAGCCAAGAGCCCCTAGGGACCGGGGAGCTGTTTTTT. It translates to CASSQEPLGTGELFF.

This clonotype was seen a handful of times. The chain combines TRBV2 with TRBJ2-5; the D is unclear. Germline V gene data show CDR1 as SNHLY and CDR2 as FYNNEI. This CDR3 is 13 amino acids long. Trimming took off 6 bases at V and 4 bases at J, with 12 bases between the two ends. DNA for the CDR3: TGTGCCAGCAGGGTTTTTATGGGAGAGACCCAGTACTTC. This encodes CASRVFMGETQYF.

This clonotype was detected a few times. The junction shows a germline mismatch at one end, possibly a read error. The chain is built from TRBV4-2 and TRBJ2-5; 10 bases agree with TRBD1. The CDR3 contains 14 residues. The V gene's germline CDR1 is LGHNA and CDR2 YNFKEQ. DNA for the CDR3: TGTGCCAGCAGCACCCGGGACAGGGGAGAGACTCAGTACTTC. It codes for CASSTRDRGETQYF.

The chain is built from TRBV19 and TRBJ1-5; TRBD1 aligns across 9 bases. The trim removed 7 bases at V and 0 bases at J, leaving 4 bases unmatched. This CDR3 region has 15 residues. CDR1 LNHDA and CDR2 SQIVND come from the germline V gene (reference sequence). CDR3: CASTTQGASNQPQHF. The CDR3 DNA reads TGTGCCAGTACCACACAGGGGGCTAGCAATCAGCCCCAGCATTTT.

This clonotype was seen more than once but under ten times. The chain is built from TRBV19 and TRBJ2-5; tentative D call: TRBD1 (6 bases). The V end lost 3 bases, the J end lost 6 bases, and 17 bases lay between the germline ends. Germline CDR1 reads LNHDA; CDR2 reads SQIVND (reference sequence). The length of the CDR3 is 15 residues. The CDR3 reads CASSIQGQIGKTQYF. CDR3 sequence (DNA): TGTGCCAGTAGTATCCAGGGGCAGATAGGGAAGACCCAGTACTTC.

This chain joins TRBV18 and TRBJ2-3; D unclear. Deletions cut 3 bases from V and 3 bases from J, with 1 base between. CDR3 size: 11 residues. Germline loops: CDR1 KGHSH, CDR2 LQKENI. The CDR3 spells CASSPTDTQYF. CDR3 in DNA: TGTGCCAGCTCACCGACAGATACGCAGTATTTT.

The rearrangement uses TRBV24-1 and TRBJ2-4; TRBD1 aligns across 8 bases. Germline V lookup: CDR1 KGHDR, CDR2 SFDVKD. V shed 3 bases, J shed 2 bases, and the junction held 5 bases outside the gene matches. This CDR3 is 16 amino acids long. CDR3 sequence: CATSDPGGDTKNIQYF. CDR3 sequence (DNA): TGTGCCACCAGTGATCCAGGGGGCGATACCAAAAACATTCAGTACTTC.

The rearrangement joins TRBV24-1 to TRBJ2-3; tentative D call: TRBD1 (7 bases). CDR1 is KGHDR and CDR2 is SFDVKD in the germline V gene. This CDR3 spans 15 amino acids. Trimming took 5 bases from V and 4 from J, leaving 15 bases between them. The CDR3 sequence is CATSASGGWPDTQYF. Here the CDR3 DNA reads TGTGCCACCAGTGCCTCAGGGGGGTGGCCAGATACGCAGTATTTT.

This rearrangement joins TRBV20-1 to TRBJ2-3, with 10 bases aligning to TRBD2. The CDR3 has 15 amino acids. Trimming cost V 1 base and J 3 bases; bases outside gene matches: 4. Germline lookup yields CDR1 DFQATT and CDR2 SNEGSKA (reference sequence). The DNA of the CDR3 is TGCAGTGCTAGAGGTGATAGCGGGAGGACAGATACGCAGTATTTT. It yields the protein CSARGDSGRTDTQYF.

The chain combines TRBV6-4 with TRBJ2-3; possibly TRBD1 for D (5 bases). V was shortened by 2 bases and J by 2 bases, with 8 bases between the two germline ends. Germline loops: CDR1 MRHNA, CDR2 SNTAGT. The CDR3 is 14 amino acids. DNA for the CDR3: TGTGCCAGCAGTGACAGGGGAACCACAGATACGCAGTATTTT. This codes for CASSDRGTTDTQYF.

This clonotype was recorded a few times. The chain joins TRBV27 to TRBJ1-2, with D maybe TRBD1 (5 bases). This CDR3 is built from 15 residues. The ends were cut back, 2 bases at V and 0 bases at J, with 10 bases in the middle. Germline V lookup: CDR1 MNHEY, CDR2 SMNVEV (reference sequence). The CDR3 loop is CASSLRQPSNYGYTF. Written as DNA, the CDR3 is TGTGCCAGCAGTTTAAGACAGCCATCTAACTATGGCTACACCTTC.

This rearrangement joins TRBV24-1 to TRBJ1-2; 8 bases are a match to TRBD1. V was pared by 5 bases and J by 6 bases, with 7 bases of the junction left unmatched. The CDR3 sequence is 14 residues long. The germline V gene encodes CDR1 KGHDR and CDR2 SFDVKD. CDR3 sequence reads: CATSGGAGGNGYTF. The DNA for the CDR3 is TGTGCCACCAGTGGAGGGGCAGGGGGCAATGGCTACACCTTC.

This chain uses TRBV28 with TRBJ2-5; 8 bases line up with TRBD1. The germline V gene encodes CDR1 MDHEN and CDR2 SYDVKM. Trimming at V came to 2 bases and at J to 4 bases, leaving 9 bases not matched to a gene. This CDR3 contains 16 residues. DNA of the CDR3: TGTGCCAGCAGTTTAGGGGACAGGTCAGGGGCAGAGACCCAGTACTTC. Its protein is CASSLGDRSGAETQYF.

This clonotype was counted a few times. The J gene is TRBJ2-5, the V gene TRBV19; 10 nucleotides agree with TRBD1. CDR1 is LNHDA, CDR2 SQIVND, per germline (reference sequence). The CDR3 extends over 17 amino acids. V trimming: 4 bases; J trimming: 4 bases; junction bases outside the gene matches: 12. This CDR3 reads CASSTSKTGGGLETQYF. As DNA, the CDR3 is TGTGCCAGTAGTACTTCAAAGACAGGGGGCGGATTAGAGACCCAGTACTTC.

The V call is TRBV11-2, the J call TRBJ1-2; no clear D gene. CDR3 length: 13 residues. The V end was cut by 5 bases, the J end by 4 bases, with 11 bases between. CDR1 is SGHAT and CDR2 is FQNNGV in the germline V gene. The CDR3 sequence: CASSLLVGYGYTF. CDR3 bases: TGTGCCAGCAGCCTGCTCGTTGGCTATGGCTACACCTTC. The variable domain in full, with the rest retrieved from reference TRBV11-2 and TRBJ1-2, is EAGVAQSPRYKIIEKRQSVAFWCNPISGHATLYWYQQILGQGPKLLIQFQNNGVVDDSQLPKDRFSAERLKGVDSTLKIQPAKLEDSAVYLCASSLLVGYGYTFGSGTRLTVV.

This clonotype was counted between two and nine times. In nucleotides, the CDR3 is TGTGCCAGCAGTGAAGCGGTTTCCGGTGGGCCCCAGCATTTT. It translates to CASSEAVSGGPQHF. J is TRBJ1-5 and V is TRBV2; D unresolved. The CDR3 length is 14 residues. Deletions cut 0 bases from V and 9 bases from J, with 12 bases between. From germline, CDR1 is SNHLY and CDR2 FYNNEI.

The chain couples TRBV28 to TRBJ1-2; D remains unclear. The V and J ends lost 1 base and 8 bases respectively, with 8 bases between them. This CDR3 spans 12 amino acids. In germline, CDR1 is MDHEN, CDR2 SYDVKM. The CDR3 DNA reads as TGTGCCAGCAGTTTATACCCCCGGGGCTACACCTTC. Its protein is CASSLYPRGYTF.